One sample yielded the 32 T cell receptor beta chains listed below, sequenced in a study of OX40 agonist ivuxolimab in advanced cancers. Sequencing was performed with immunoSEQ multiplex PCR; in TCRdb, only in-frame clones are kept and a portion is missing. Of fewer than 95,000 clones in the sample, almost 85% were seen once. Sample: CD4+ or CD8+ T cells sorted from blood, taken in a trial of the OX40 agonist ivuxolimab. The receptors were gathered from an adult with an advanced solid tumor such as melanoma, head and neck, liver or kidney cancer.

The gene calls are TRBV19 and TRBJ1-2; D unclear. Trimming cost V 3 bases and J 4 bases, with 6 bases left between them. The CDR3 loop spans 12 amino acids. The germline V gene encodes CDR1 LNHDA and CDR2 SQIVND (reference sequence). CDR3 in amino acids: CASSIDFYGYTF. The CDR3 nucleotides read TGTGCCAGTAGTATTGATTTCTATGGCTACACCTTC. Full variable domain (remainder filled in from reference TRBV19 and TRBJ1-2): DGGITQSPKYLFRKEGQNVTLSCEQNLNHDAMYWYRQDPGQGLRLIYYSQIVNDFQKGDIAEGYSVSREKKESFPLTVTSAQKNPTAFYLCASSIDFYGYTFGSGTRLTVV.

In this sample, this clone turned up once. The V gene is TRBV12-5, the J gene TRBJ2-2; 10 bases are a match to TRBD1. Looked up from germline, CDR1 is LGHNT and CDR2 is FRNRAP. The CDR3 sequence is 15 residues long. The junction had 4 bases not matched to a gene; V was cut back by 3 bases and J by 6 bases. The DNA of the CDR3 is TGTGCTAGTGGTTTAGGACAGGGGGTGTCCGGGGAGCTGTTTTTT. Its translation: CASGLGQGVSGELFF.

This clone has only a few counts. The CDR3 bases are TGTGCCAGCAGCTTGGCATCAGGACCCCGCGAAAAACTGTTTTTT. Its protein is CASSLASGPREKLFF. The J gene is TRBJ1-4, the V gene TRBV7-6; D call uncertain. The germline V gene encodes CDR1 SGHVS and CDR2 FNYEAQ. The V and J ends lost 3 bases and 8 bases respectively, with 16 bases between them. The CDR3 length is 15 residues.

CDR3 DNA: TGTGCCAGCAGTTACACTGGGACAGGAAACTATGGCTACACCTTC. This gives the protein CASSYTGTGNYGYTF. J is TRBJ1-2 and V is TRBV6-5; TRBD1 matches at 8 bases. Germline values: CDR1 MNHEY, CDR2 SVGAGI. J gave up 2 bases and V 2 bases, and 4 bases lay outside the gene matches. This CDR3 has 15 amino acids.

The J gene is TRBJ2-3, the V gene TRBV19, with TRBD2 matching over 11 bases. Germline CDR1 is LNHDA and CDR2 is SQIVND (reference sequence). This CDR3 is built from 19 residues. With 1 base clipped from V and 2 bases from J, the junction kept 11 bases outside the gene matches. CDR3 coding DNA: TGTGCCAGTAGTATAGGTCTCGGCACTAGCGGGGGATTCACAGATACGCAGTATTTT. Amino acids: CASSIGLGTSGGFTDTQYF.

This chain uses TRBV18 with TRBJ2-3; the match to TRBD1 covers 7 bases. The CDR3 has 15 residues. Unmatched junction bases numbered 4, after V lost 2 bases and J lost 2 bases. The V gene's germline CDR1 is KGHSH and CDR2 LQKENI. The CDR3 here is CASSPEQGFTDTQYF. The CDR3 coding sequence is TGTGCCAGCTCACCAGAACAGGGGTTCACAGATACGCAGTATTTT.

The J gene is TRBJ2-1, the V gene TRBV7-2; TRBD2 is a possible D gene (5 bases). The CDR3 totals 15 residues. Germline loops: CDR1 SGHTA, CDR2 FQGNSA. Between the trimmed V and J ends, which lost 5 bases and 1 base, there was a span of 12 bases. The CDR3 here is CASSQNPGSYNEQFF. The CDR3 DNA reads as TGTGCCAGCAGCCAGAATCCGGGATCCTACAATGAGCAGTTCTTC.

The J gene is TRBJ2-5, the V gene TRBV5-1, with D perhaps assigned TRBD1 or TRBD2 (7 bases each). The V gene lost 4 bases and the J gene lost 2 bases, with 15 bases spanning the gap. This CDR3 contains 15 residues. The germline V gene has CDR1 SGHRS and CDR2 YFSETQ. The CDR3 nucleotides read TGCGCCAGCAGCAGACAGGGAGGGCTGCAAGAGACCCAGTACTTC. Its translation is CASSRQGGLQETQYF. Complete variable domain (other parts from reference TRBV5-1 and TRBJ2-5): KAGVTQTPRYLIKTRGQQVTLSCSPISGHRSVSWYQQTPGQGLQFLFEYFSETQRNKGNFPGRFSGRQFSNSRSEMNVSTLELGDSALYLCASSRQGGLQETQYFGPGTRLLVL.

V usage is TRBV7-2 and J usage is TRBJ2-5; 12 nucleotides match TRBD2. The J segment lost 2 bases and the V segment lost 3 bases, leaving 4 bases of the junction unmatched. CDR1 is SGHTA, CDR2 FQGNSA, per germline. The CDR3 loop spans 16 amino acids. The CDR3 sequence is CASSLSGTSGQETQYF. The CDR3 nucleotides read TGTGCCAGCAGCTTGTCCGGGACTAGCGGGCAAGAGACCCAGTACTTC.

V is TRBV10-3 and J is TRBJ2-7; TRBD1 matches at 10 bases. Germline CDR1 is ENHRY and CDR2 is SYGVKD. The ends lost 6 bases at V and 3 bases at J; junction bases unmatched: 8. This CDR3 comprises 15 residues. CDR3 bases: TGTGCCATCAGGGTCAGAGGGACAGGGGACTACGAGCAGTACTTC. Its protein product is CAIRVRGTGDYEQYF.

Concerning this clone itself: Distinct nucleotide sequences in the sample also encode this CDR3. The chain carries TRBV6-5 and TRBJ1-4, with D maybe TRBD1 (6 bases). V was trimmed by 5 bases and J by 8 bases, leaving 15 bases between them. The germline V gene encodes CDR1 MNHEY and CDR2 SVGAGI. This CDR3 contains 14 residues. This CDR3 reads CASSGGAAGEKLFF. The CDR3 DNA reads TGTGCCAGCAGTGGGGGGGCAGCGGGCGAAAAACTGTTTTTT.

This clone was seen only once. The V gene is TRBV18, the J gene TRBJ1-1, with D possibly TRBD1 on 5 matching bases. This CDR3 comprises 14 residues. The germline V and J ends were trimmed by 5 bases and 1 base, with 11 bases remaining between them. Germline CDR1 and CDR2: KGHSH and LQKENI. CDR3 sequence reads: CASSKGQTNTEAFF. For the CDR3, the DNA is TGTGCCAGCTCAAAAGGACAAACGAACACTGAAGCTTTCTTT. Combining the CDR3 with reference TRBV18 and TRBJ1-1 gives the whole variable domain NAGVMQNPRHLVRRRGQEARLRCSPMKGHSHVYWYRQLPEEGLKFMVYLQKENIIDESGMPKERFSAEFPKEGPSILRIQQVVRGDSAAYFCASSKGQTNTEAFFGQGTRLTVV.

The chain is built from TRBV19 and TRBJ2-1; 9 bases match TRBD1. The CDR3 sequence is 15 residues long. V gave up 5 bases and J gave up 1 base; unmatched junction bases: 3. CDR1 and CDR2 (germline): LNHDA, SQIVND (reference sequence). CDR3 bases: TGTGCCAGTAGTCCCGGGACAGGGTCCTACAATGAGCAGTTCTTC. It is translated as CASSPGTGSYNEQFF.

As DNA, the CDR3 is TGTGCCAGCAGCTCATGGACAGGGGGCACTAACTATGGCTACACCTTC. This sequence encodes CASSSWTGGTNYGYTF. The chain employs TRBV7-8 and TRBJ1-2; 11 bases align to TRBD1. CDR1 and CDR2 from the germline V gene are SGHVS and FQNEAQ. The trim removed 4 bases at V and 0 bases at J, leaving 4 bases unmatched. The CDR3 runs to 16 residues.

J is TRBJ2-7 and V is TRBV7-2; 8 nucleotides align to TRBD2. There are 16 residues in the CDR3. Germline loops: CDR1 SGHTA, CDR2 FQGNSA. V lost 4 bases to trimming and J lost 0 bases; unmatched junction nucleotides: 8. Written as DNA, the CDR3 is TGTGCCAGCAGCTACCCCGGGGGGGCCAACTCCTACGAGCAGTACTTC. This translates into CASSYPGGANSYEQYF.

Only a few counts were recorded for this clone. Here the CDR3 reads CAWSAAGTGKQYF. The CDR3 nucleotides are TGTGCCTGGAGTGCCGCCGGGACAGGAAAGCAGTACTTC. The chain combines TRBV30 with TRBJ2-7; TRBD1 matches 8 bases. J was trimmed by 8 bases and V by 1 base; bases with no gene match: 7. Germline CDR1 reads GTSNPN; CDR2 reads SVGIG (reference sequence). The CDR3 is 13 amino acids.

V usage is TRBV19 and J usage is TRBJ2-2; TRBD1 matches 10 bases. This CDR3 comprises 16 residues. Germline V gene lookup returns CDR1 LNHDA and CDR2 SQIVND (reference sequence). Germline trimming cut 5 bases from V and 1 base from J; bases unmatched to any gene: 4. Here the CDR3 reads CASSSRTGGNTGELFF. In DNA, the CDR3 is TGTGCCAGTAGTTCCCGGACAGGGGGGAACACCGGGGAGCTGTTTTTT.

The table lists this clone with a few counts. The chain joins TRBV7-6 to TRBJ1-1, with TRBD1 identical over 7 bases. CDR3 length equals 16 residues. Per germline, CDR1 SGHVS and CDR2 FNYEAQ. V dropped 5 bases and J dropped 2; count of bases not matched to a gene: 11. CDR3 region: CASSPGGGPSNTEAFF. CDR3 nucleotide sequence: TGTGCCAGCAGCCCAGGGGGAGGCCCTAGTAACACTGAAGCTTTCTTT. The full variable domain, in which reference TRBV7-6 and TRBJ1-1 provide the parts outside the CDR3, is GAGVSQSPRYKVTKRGQDVALRCDPISGHVSLYWYRQALGQGPEFLTYFNYEAQQDKSGLPNDRFSAERPEGSISTLTIQRTEQRDSAMYRCASSPGGGPSNTEAFFGQGTRLTVV.

This chain uses TRBV30 with TRBJ2-7, with TRBD1 matching over 8 bases. The CDR3 has 15 residues. V was clipped by 5 bases and J by 4 bases; unmatched bases: 13. The germline CDR1 and CDR2 sequences are GTSNPN and SVGIG (reference sequence). The CDR3 DNA sequence: TGTGCCTGGGGGATTACAGGGGGTGGTAAATACGAGCAGTACTTC. Encoded protein: CAWGITGGGKYEQYF.

The chain carries TRBV29-1 and TRBJ2-3, with D possibly called TRBD1 or TRBD2 (5 bases each). The CDR3 extends over 14 amino acids. Germline CDR1 and CDR2: SQVTM and ANQGSEA. V was cut by 4 bases and J by 1 base, with 12 bases left in between. The CDR3 protein is CSVVRDQGTDTQYF. The CDR3 nucleotides read TGCAGCGTTGTCCGGGACCAGGGCACAGATACGCAGTATTTT.

V gene TRBV18 combines with J gene TRBJ1-3, with a weak D call TRBD1 (5 bases). Germline V gene lookup returns CDR1 KGHSH and CDR2 LQKENI. Trimming pared 0 bases from V and 2 bases from J, leaving 14 bases between. The length of the CDR3 is 17 residues. The CDR3 loop reads CASSPPRAGLTGNTIYF. In nucleotides, the CDR3 is TGTGCCAGCTCACCACCGAGGGCAGGGCTTACTGGAAACACCATATATTTT.

V usage is TRBV7-5 and J usage is TRBJ1-1; TRBD1, the table's D call, was not compared with the DNA. TRBV7-5 is recorded as a pseudogene. The CDR3 runs to 13 residues. CDR3 bases: TGTGCCAGAGTTACAGGGGTCGGGACTGAAGCTTTCTTT. This gives the protein CARVTGVGTEAFF.

The chain carries TRBV30 and TRBJ1-2; unclear D gene. The V and J ends lost 4 bases and 5 bases respectively, with 14 bases between them. In germline, CDR1 is GTSNPN, CDR2 SVGIG (reference sequence). The length of the CDR3 is 13 residues. The DNA for the CDR3 is TGTGCCTGGAAAGGAGGGAACGAATATGGCTACACCTTC. Its protein is CAWKGGNEYGYTF.

The chain combines TRBV5-8 with TRBJ2-2; D unresolved. The CDR3 contains 14 residues. Germline CDR1 is SGHTS and CDR2 is YDEGEE. Trimming shortened V by 1 base and J by 9 bases, and 13 bases separated the two germline ends. Here the CDR3 reads CASSLSLGIRELFF. In DNA form, the CDR3 reads TGTGCCAGCAGCTTGTCATTGGGGATTCGGGAGCTGTTTTTT.

The CDR3 sequence is CASSVGGVDTQYF. Written as DNA, the CDR3 is TGTGCCAGCAGTGTCGGGGGCGTAGATACGCAGTATTTT. The rearrangement joins TRBV2 to TRBJ2-3; the D call may be TRBD1 or TRBD2 (6 bases each). The ends were cut back, 4 bases at V and 5 bases at J, with 10 bases in the middle. Per germline, CDR1 SNHLY and CDR2 FYNNEI. This CDR3 region has 13 residues. The whole variable domain, filled in from reference TRBV2 and TRBJ2-3, reads EPEVTQTPSHQVTQMGQEVILRCVPISNHLYFYWYRQILGQKVEFLVSFYNNEISEKSEIFDDQFSVERPDGSNFTLKIRSTKLEDSAMYFCASSVGGVDTQYFGPGTRLTVL.

The rearrangement joins TRBV2 to TRBJ2-5; D is unclear. The CDR3 loop spans 14 amino acids. The germline CDR1 and CDR2 sequences are SNHLY and FYNNEI. With 5 bases removed from V and 0 bases from J, the gap between germline ends came to 10 bases. The CDR3 loop reads CASSWAMYQETQYF. The DNA for the CDR3 is TGTGCCAGCAGTTGGGCCATGTACCAAGAGACCCAGTACTTC.

The chain couples TRBV9 to TRBJ1-1; no clear D. The length of the CDR3 is 15 residues. The germline CDR1 and CDR2 sequences are SGDLS and YYNGEE. Trimming left V 5 bases short and J 4 bases short, with 18 bases between. CDR3 sequence (DNA): TGTGCCAGCAGTATTCGAGAGAAGGTCGGCACTGAAGCTTTCTTT. This gives the protein CASSIREKVGTEAFF. The variable domain in full, completed from reference TRBV9 and TRBJ1-1, reads DSGVTQTPKHLITATGQRVTLRCSPRSGDLSVYWYQQSLDQGLQFLIQYYNGEERAKGNILERFSAQQFPDLHSELNLSSLELGDSALYFCASSIREKVGTEAFFGQGTRLTVV.

This clone was recorded only once. This chain joins TRBV7-6 and TRBJ1-1; D is ambiguous. Germline CDR1 and CDR2: SGHVS and FNYEAQ. Trimming removed 5 bases from V and 2 bases from J, with 12 bases in between. The CDR3 runs to 14 residues. The CDR3 spells CASSQGLTNTEAFF. The DNA of the CDR3 is TGTGCCAGCAGCCAAGGGCTGACTAACACTGAAGCTTTCTTT.

This chain connects TRBV7-2 to TRBJ1-2; no reliable D call. From germline, CDR1 is SGHTA and CDR2 FQGNSA. Trimming removed 5 bases from V and 5 bases from J, with 12 bases in between. CDR3 length: 13 amino acids. The CDR3 nucleotides are TGTGCCAGCAGCCCCAATACGATTTATGGCTACACCTTC. Translation: CASSPNTIYGYTF.

The count of this clone is one. The rearrangement joins TRBV7-2 to TRBJ2-3; 7 positions agree with TRBD1. Germline loops: CDR1 SGHTA, CDR2 FQGNSA. The CDR3 has 15 amino acids. V was clipped by 2 bases and J by 0 bases; unmatched bases: 2. The CDR3 sequence: CASSLTGESTDTQYF. The CDR3 DNA is TGTGCCAGCAGCTTAACAGGGGAAAGCACAGATACGCAGTATTTT.

The gene calls are TRBV6-5 and TRBJ2-1; D is undetermined. The CDR3 length is 11 residues. V lost 7 bases and J lost 4, with 5 bases in between. Per the germline V gene, CDR1 is MNHEY and CDR2 is SVGAGI. CDR3 sequence (DNA): TGTGCCAGCACCGGGTACAATGAGCAGTTCTTC. Its protein is CASTGYNEQFF.

The J gene is TRBJ2-3, the V gene TRBV19; D unclear. Germline CDR1 reads LNHDA; CDR2 reads SQIVND (reference sequence). The CDR3 contains 15 residues. Trimming left V 5 bases short and J 0 bases short, with 12 bases between. The CDR3 region has the DNA TGTGCCAGTAGTTCGCGCCTATCTAGCACAGATACGCAGTATTTT. The encoded protein is CASSSRLSSTDTQYF.